This TCR beta chain is drawn from a study of shared clonotypes between healthy human individuals. This clone was observed many times. Its antigen is not known. Study observations and caveats: Only blood underwent sampling, and tissue repertoires likely differ. A handful of donors shared 4.5% to 6.5% of their naive CD4 clonotypes.

The CDR3 contains 15 residues. Trimming stripped 7 bases from V and 4 bases from J, with 19 bases between. Germline CDR1 and CDR2: SEHNR and FQNEAQ (reference sequence). Division of CD4+ cells produced a CD45RA+ naive subset and a CD45RA-negative memory subset. Replicate PCRs from sorted subsets contained around 200 ng DNA, which is roughly 30,000 T cell genomes. Sequencing used immunoSEQ multiplex PCR; TCRdb keeps in-frame clones, though not all of them. This table holds around 980,000 clones, about 80% found once. The rearrangement links TRBV7-9 to TRBJ2-5; D is possibly TRBD2 (6 bases). The sample comprised memory CD4+ T cells from PBMCs. Subset denoted: CD45RA-negative fraction. The sequence was obtained from a man younger than 35 in good health. Some clones in this sample may be carry-over from other donors' samples. The CDR3 spells CASTRRDGRAETQYF. CDR3 coding DNA: TGTGCCAGCACCCGAAGGGACGGGAGAGCAGAGACCCAGTACTTC. Full variable domain (missing parts from reference TRBV7-9 and TRBJ2-5): DTGVSQNPRHKITKRGQNVTFRCDPISEHNRLYWYRQTLGQGPEFLTYFQNEAQLEKSRLLSDRFSAERPKGSFSTLEIQRTEQGDSAMYLCASTRRDGRAETQYFGPGTRLLVL.